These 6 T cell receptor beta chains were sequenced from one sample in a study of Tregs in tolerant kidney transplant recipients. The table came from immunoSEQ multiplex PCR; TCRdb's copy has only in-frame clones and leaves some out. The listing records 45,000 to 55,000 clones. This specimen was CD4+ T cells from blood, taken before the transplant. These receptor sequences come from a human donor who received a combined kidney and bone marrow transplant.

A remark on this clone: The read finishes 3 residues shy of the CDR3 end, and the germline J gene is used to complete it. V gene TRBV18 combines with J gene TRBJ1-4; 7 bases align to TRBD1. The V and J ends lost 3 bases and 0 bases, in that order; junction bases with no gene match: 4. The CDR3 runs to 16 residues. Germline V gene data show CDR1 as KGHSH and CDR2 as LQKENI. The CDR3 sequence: CASSPGTATTNEKLFF. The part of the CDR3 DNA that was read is TGTGCCAGCTCACCTGGGACAGCAACAACTAATGAAAAA.

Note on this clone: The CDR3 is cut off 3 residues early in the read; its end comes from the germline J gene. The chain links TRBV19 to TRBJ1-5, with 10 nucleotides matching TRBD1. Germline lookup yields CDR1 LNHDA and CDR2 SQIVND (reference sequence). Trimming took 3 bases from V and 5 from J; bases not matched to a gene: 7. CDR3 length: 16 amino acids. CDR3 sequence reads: CASSIQGDRGHQPQHF. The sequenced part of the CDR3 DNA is TGTGCCAGTAGTATTCAGGGGGACAGGGGTCATCAGCCC.

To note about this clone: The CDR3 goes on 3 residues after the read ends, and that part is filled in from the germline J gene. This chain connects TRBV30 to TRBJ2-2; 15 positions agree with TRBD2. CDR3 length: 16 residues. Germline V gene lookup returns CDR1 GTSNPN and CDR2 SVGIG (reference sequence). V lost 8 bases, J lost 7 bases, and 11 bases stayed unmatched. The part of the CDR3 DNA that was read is TGTGCCGGATCCGGGACTAGCGGGAGGCAGAACGGGGAG. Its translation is CAGSGTSGRQNGE. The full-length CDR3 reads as CAGSGTSGRQNGELFF.

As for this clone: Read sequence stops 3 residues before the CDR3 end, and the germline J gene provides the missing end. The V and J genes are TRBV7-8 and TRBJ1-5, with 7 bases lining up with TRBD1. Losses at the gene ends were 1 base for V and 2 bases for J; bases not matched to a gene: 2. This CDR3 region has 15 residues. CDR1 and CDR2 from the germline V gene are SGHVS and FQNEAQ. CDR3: CASSLDGQGNQPQHF. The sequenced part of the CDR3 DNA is TGTGCCAGCAGCTTAGACGGACAGGGCAATCAGCCC.

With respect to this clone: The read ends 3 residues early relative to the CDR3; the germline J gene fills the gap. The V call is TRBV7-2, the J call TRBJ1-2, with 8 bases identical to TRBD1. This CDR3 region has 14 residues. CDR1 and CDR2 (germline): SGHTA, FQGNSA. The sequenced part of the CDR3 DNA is TGTGCCAGCAGCTTAGCGGGACAGGCGCTCGGC. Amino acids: CASSLAGQALG. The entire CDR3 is CASSLAGQALGYTF.

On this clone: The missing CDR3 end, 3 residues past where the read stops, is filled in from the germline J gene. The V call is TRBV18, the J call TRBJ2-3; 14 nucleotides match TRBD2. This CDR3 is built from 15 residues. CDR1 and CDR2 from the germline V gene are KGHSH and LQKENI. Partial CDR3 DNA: TGTGCCAGCTCAAAGGGACTAGCGGGAGAGAGCACG. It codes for CASSKGLAGEST. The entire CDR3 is CASSKGLAGESTQYF.